These T cell receptor beta chains were read from a single sample in a study of tumor and adjacent non-tumor tissue in lung cancer. TCRdb independently ran MiXCR on the multiplex PCR reads; one entry per CDR3 protein. The sample includes fewer than 120,000 distinct CDR3 sequences, approximately 84% of them seen just once. Input material: lung tumor tissue. The origin of the receptors is a man between 65 and 79 years old with non-small cell lung cancer. Each CDR3 is given without its conserved first and last residue.

j_gene | v_gene | CDR3aa
TRBJ2-1 | TRBV15 | ATSRDTGRVVHRQL
TRBJ1-1 | TRBV29-1 | SGIIDRGNDEAF
TRBJ2-3 | TRBV6-2/TRBV6-3 | GSSGYMGNTQY
TRBJ2-6 | TRBV6-2/TRBV6-3 | AISHSGGSGANVLT
TRBJ2-3 | TRBV7-3 | ASSLGLAATDTQY
TRBJ1-1 | TRBV29-1 | SVIIDRGNNEAF
TRBJ2-1 | TRBV6-2/TRBV6-3 | ASSPGLGNTYEQF
TRBJ1-1 | TRBV11-2 | ASIFSGGSVAF
TRBJ2-7 | TRBV6-2/TRBV6-3 | TSRPSGFRATEQY
TRBJ1-2 | TRBV10-1 | ASSESTGQPYRCT
TRBJ1-1 | TRBV5-1 | ASSLMSGRTEAF
TRBJ2-7 | TRBV20-1 | SASGGRSPCEQY
TRBJ2-7 | TRBV6-1 | ASNGRLAGYEQY
TRBJ2-2 | TRBV6-5 | VSSLQAVNTGELF
TRBJ2-3 | TRBV6-1 | ASSEAKFFGEELSGDTQY
TRBJ2-1 | TRBV29-1 | SVGGWRRDDEQF
TRBJ2-1 | TRBV10-3 | VISDSSVSLPNIRF
TRBJ1-2 | TRBV28 | ASSFDRVLGYT
TRBJ2-7 | TRBV28 | ASTPWRGQCSYKQY
TRBJ1-2 | TRBV6-5 | VSSYVQGDGYT
TRBJ2-2 | TRBV12-3/TRBV12-4 | AGTAYNGELF
TRBJ2-5 | TRBV29-1 | SMGQGGESQY